The source of this T cell receptor beta chain is a study of PD-1 blockade in mismatch repair-deficient tumors. Profiled with immunoSEQ multiplex PCR; TCRdb holds only in-frame clones, not every one. This table holds about 38,000 clones, 70% to 90% found once. Trimming took 0 bases from V and 0 from J, leaving 12 bases between them. Germline assignment: CDR1 SGHDT and CDR2 YYEEEE. The CDR3 has 17 residues. Study results and caveats: Rapid post-treatment expansion, then contraction, generally preceding radiologic response, marked tumor-resident clones.

Every patient had mismatch repair deficiency by PCR or immunohistochemistry. A few pembrolizumab responders had their TCRs sequenced. About this clone: What it binds is not known.

The receptor was isolated from an adult with mismatch repair-deficient cancer. V gene TRBV5-6 combines with J gene TRBJ2-2, with D possibly matching TRBD2 (6 bases). Sequenced here: peripheral blood, sampled 75 to 85 weeks after starting pembrolizumab. CDR3 loop: CASSLGTKSPNTGELFF. CDR3 coding DNA: TGTGCCAGCAGCTTGGGGACTAAAAGCCCGAACACCGGGGAGCTGTTTTTT.